These 16 T cell receptor beta chains came from one sample sequenced in a study of blood T cells in healthy people across ages (dated by TCRdb to the mid-2010s). The method behind the library was 5' RACE. For sequencing, an Illumina HiSeq 2500 was employed. A second PCR of roughly 6 to 11 cycles was run with a J-beta primer mix and a sample-barcoded 5' primer. Starting from the raw public reads, TCRdb applied fastp trimming at Q25, assembled clones with MiXCR and retained in-frame beta chains. Entries that share a CDR3 protein sequence are merged under the most common genes and DNA. A total of about 800,000 distinct CDR3 sequences appear in this sample, around 25% of them only once. The leading ten clones occupy roughly 3.8% of the sample. These data were also reused for a study on T cells of mothers and their children.

The sequenced material came from blood. Receptors originate from a boy between 5 and 17 years old in good health.

This clonotype showed up just a few times. The chain is built from TRBV20-1 and TRBJ1-2, with D hard to call. The CDR3 has 15 amino acids. The V gene's germline CDR1 is DFQATT and CDR2 SNEGSKA (reference sequence). Trimming left V 6 bases short and J 0 bases short, with 17 bases between. The CDR3 nucleotides are TGCAGTGCCGCGGAGGCGCTAGTAGCTAACTATGGCTACACCTTC. Translating it yields CSAAEALVANYGYTF.

The chain is built from TRBV15 and TRBJ2-1; D tentatively fits TRBD1 or TRBD2 (5 bases each). Germline V CDR1 and CDR2: LNHNV, YYDKDF (reference sequence). The CDR3 runs 14 residues. V shed 0 bases and J shed 8 bases, with 11 bases lying between them. The CDR3 here is CATSRDGTFDEQFF. CDR3 bases: TGTGCCACCAGCAGAGATGGGACCTTCGATGAGCAGTTCTTC.

V gene TRBV7-9 combines with J gene TRBJ2-3; tentatively, D is TRBD2 (6 bases). The CDR3 extends over 14 amino acids. Germline V CDR1 and CDR2: SEHNR, FQNEAQ (reference sequence). Trimming removed 5 bases from V and 3 bases from J, with 12 bases in between. The CDR3 sequence: CASSGGFGTDTQYF. CDR3 nucleotides: TGTGCCAGCAGCGGGGGGTTCGGTACAGATACGCAGTATTTT.

In this sample, this clonotype turned up a few times. V is TRBV7-9 and J is TRBJ2-5, with D maybe TRBD2 (5 bases). V lost 5 bases, J lost 4 bases, and 11 bases lay in between. Per germline, CDR1 SEHNR and CDR2 FQNEAQ (reference sequence). This CDR3 spans 13 amino acids. The CDR3 nucleotides read TGTGCCAGCAGCGAGGGTTTAGGAGAGACCCAGTACTTC. Its protein product is CASSEGLGETQYF.

This clonotype has only a few counts. The chain combines TRBV6-1 with TRBJ2-5, with 9 bases fitting TRBD1. Germline V gene data show CDR1 as MNHNS and CDR2 as SASEGT. V shed 3 bases and J 5 bases; nucleotides not matched to a gene: 7. The CDR3 sequence is 15 residues long. The CDR3 reads CASSDRDRDWETQYF. DNA for the CDR3: TGTGCCAGCAGTGACCGGGACAGGGATTGGGAGACCCAGTACTTC.

CDR3 region: CSVEGRAYNEQFF. The CDR3 nucleotides read TGCAGCGTTGAGGGCCGGGCCTACAATGAGCAGTTCTTC. The J gene is TRBJ2-1, the V gene TRBV29-1; no clear D. V was trimmed by 3 bases and J by 2 bases, leaving 8 bases between them. The CDR3 totals 13 residues. The germline CDR1 and CDR2 sequences are SQVTM and ANQGSEA.

There are many counts of this clonotype. The chain recombines TRBV2 with TRBJ1-1; D is unresolved. The ends were cut back, 0 bases at V and 6 bases at J, with 11 bases in the middle. The CDR3 sequence is 14 residues long. Germline values: CDR1 SNHLY, CDR2 FYNNEI. This CDR3 reads CASSEALGSAEAFF. CDR3 DNA sequence: TGTGCCAGCAGTGAAGCGCTTGGAAGCGCTGAAGCTTTCTTT.

This clonotype was counted a few times. The CDR3 nucleotides read TGTGCCACCATGACACTGAACACTGAAGCTTTCTTT. It codes for CATMTLNTEAFF. This chain connects TRBV6-5 to TRBJ1-1; D gene ambiguous. The CDR3 has 12 amino acids. The V and J ends lost 10 bases and 0 bases respectively, with 9 bases between them. Germline V gives CDR1 MNHEY, CDR2 SVGAGI.

The gene calls are TRBV5-6 and TRBJ2-2; D not certain. Germline loops: CDR1 SGHDT, CDR2 YYEEEE. Trimming removed 0 bases at V and 3 bases at J, with 9 bases between. The CDR3 has 15 amino acids. The CDR3 sequence: CASSLAETYTGELFF. In DNA form, the CDR3 reads TGTGCCAGCAGCTTGGCCGAGACATACACCGGGGAGCTGTTTTTT.

This clonotype was found many times. The chain joins TRBV6-6 to TRBJ2-5; no clear D. The CDR3 length is 12 residues. V dropped 0 bases and J dropped 4 bases, with 3 bases sitting between them. Germline-derived CDR1 and CDR2 are MNHNY and SVGAGI (reference sequence). Here the CDR3 DNA reads TGTGCCAGCAGTTACTCCGCAGAGACCCAGTACTTC. This gives the protein CASSYSAETQYF.

This chain connects TRBV20-1 to TRBJ1-6; D gene uncertain. The CDR3 has 15 residues. The germline CDR1 and CDR2 sequences are DFQATT and SNEGSKA (reference sequence). V gave up 0 bases and J gave up 7 bases, with 13 bases separating them. The CDR3, as DNA: TGCAGTGCTAGAGATGTCGGGCAGCCGAATTCACCCCTCCACTTT. Protein: CSARDVGQPNSPLHF.

The chain uses TRBV4-1 and TRBJ2-7; maybe TRBD2 (6 bases). Germline V gene lookup returns CDR1 MGHRA and CDR2 YSYEKL. This CDR3 comprises 15 residues. V lost 5 bases, J lost 2 bases, and 16 bases lay in between. DNA of the CDR3: TGCGCCAGCAGCTTTGGGACTGAAGATACCTACGAGCAGTACTTC. It is translated as CASSFGTEDTYEQYF.

Turning to this clonotype: A read error is possible here, since a much larger clone lies one base away. The chain is built from TRBV14 and TRBJ2-1; D is ambiguous. CDR3 size: 16 residues. CDR1 SGHDN and CDR2 FVKESK come from the germline V gene. The CDR3: CAGSQDQRGGNNEQFF. The CDR3 nucleotides read TGTGCCGGCAGCCAAGATCAACGCGGCGGAAACAATGAGCAGTTCTTC. The entire variable domain, with the rest obtained from reference TRBV14 and TRBJ2-1, is as follows: EAGVTQFPSHSVIEKGQTVTLRCDPISGHDNLYWYRRVMGKEIKFLLHFVKESKQDESGMPNNRFLAERTGGTYSTLKVQPAELEDSGVYFCAGSQDQRGGNNEQFFGPGTRLTVL.

J is TRBJ2-1 and V is TRBV27; 9 nucleotides line up with TRBD1. Germline lookup yields CDR1 MNHEY and CDR2 SMNVEV (reference sequence). The CDR3 contains 15 residues. V was pared by 7 bases and J by 5 bases, with 9 bases of the junction left unmatched. The CDR3 protein is CASIPGTGTNNEQFF. The CDR3 DNA sequence: TGTGCCAGCATCCCCGGGACAGGGACCAACAATGAGCAGTTCTTC.

V usage is TRBV21-1 and J usage is TRBJ2-5; no DNA check was done on the table's D call, TRBD2. TRBV21-1 is tagged as a pseudogene. The CDR3 covers 12 residues. In DNA form, the CDR3 reads TGTGCCAGCAGCAAAAGATTCTATAGGGAGATCTTC. This encodes CASSKRFYREIF.

At least ten counts were recorded for this clonotype. The chain uses TRBV6-5 and TRBJ1-1, with 8 bases that match TRBD1. The CDR3 covers 13 residues. The V gene's germline CDR1 is MNHEY and CDR2 SVGAGI. V dropped 6 bases and J dropped 5; count of bases not matched to a gene: 5. The CDR3 bases are TGTGCCAGCAGGAGGACAGGGAGTACTGAAGCTTTCTTT. It specifies CASRRTGSTEAFF.